One sample yielded the 29 T cell receptor beta chains listed below, sequenced in a study of blood T cells in healthy people across ages. Then a second PCR, running roughly 7 to 12 cycles, was carried out with a sample-barcoded 5' primer and a J-beta primer mix. TCRdb re-analysed the 5' RACE reads in MiXCR, keeping a single row per CDR3 protein. The data contain 1.5 million to 2 million distinct CDR3 sequences, about 31% of them seen just once; the ten biggest clones take up 11%. Sequencing was done on a sample of blood. The source is a woman in her 30s in good health.

This CDR3 is CASSVAGAKETQYF. As DNA, the CDR3 is TGTGCCAGCAGCGTAGCCGGTGCTAAAGAGACCCAGTACTTC. V usage is TRBV9 and J usage is TRBJ2-5, with D unresolved. The germline CDR1 and CDR2 sequences are SGDLS and YYNGEE. V was pared by 0 bases and J by 3 bases, with 9 bases between. The CDR3 consists of 14 residues.

V gene TRBV20-1 combines with J gene TRBJ2-5; 7 nucleotides align to TRBD2. CDR3 length: 14 residues. J lost 4 bases, V lost 1 base, and 6 bases had no gene match. Germline CDR1 is DFQATT and CDR2 is SNEGSKA (reference sequence). The CDR3, as DNA: TGCAGTGCTAGAGCGGGAGGCGGAAGAGAGACCCAGTACTTC. Its translation is CSARAGGGRETQYF.

The rearrangement joins TRBV6-1 to TRBJ2-5; TRBD2 agrees at 7 bases. The V and J ends lost 2 bases and 7 bases, in that order; junction bases with no gene match: 7. Germline CDR1 is MNHNS and CDR2 is SASEGT. This CDR3 spans 14 amino acids. This CDR3 reads CASSEPGLEATQYF. The CDR3 DNA follows: TGTGCCAGCAGTGAACCTGGACTAGAGGCGACCCAGTACTTC.

This clonotype was detected ten times or more. V gene TRBV29-1 combines with J gene TRBJ2-6; D gene uncertain. The CDR3 has 13 amino acids. Trimming left V 4 bases short and J 1 base short, with 5 bases between. CDR1 is SQVTM and CDR2 is ANQGSEA in the germline V gene. Here the CDR3 reads CSVVGSGANVLTF. CDR3 in DNA: TGCAGCGTTGTTGGTTCTGGGGCCAACGTCCTGACTTTC.

The V and J genes are TRBV12-3 or TRBV12-4 and TRBJ1-1; D uncertain. The CDR3 runs 14 residues. V was cut by 6 bases and J by 2 bases, with 13 bases left in between. The chain's CDR3 is CASRFPAPNTEAFF. CDR3 DNA sequence: TGTGCCAGCAGGTTCCCCGCGCCTAACACTGAAGCTTTCTTT.

The chain combines TRBV20-1 with TRBJ2-2; possibly TRBD2 for D (6 bases). Germline values: CDR1 DFQATT, CDR2 SNEGSKA (reference sequence). V shed 2 bases and J shed 7 bases, with 14 bases lying between them. This CDR3 is built from 14 residues. CDR3 region: CSARSPSVIGELFF. The CDR3 DNA sequence: TGCAGTGCTAGATCTCCTAGCGTGATCGGGGAGCTGTTTTTT.

The chain carries TRBV5-5 and TRBJ2-5; D ambiguous. CDR1 and CDR2 from the germline V gene are SGHKS and YYEKEE (reference sequence). The CDR3 spans 15 residues. Trimming left V 2 bases short and J 3 bases short, with 14 bases between. The CDR3 is CASSFVASDKETQYF. The CDR3 coding sequence is TGTGCCAGCAGCTTTGTGGCCTCCGATAAAGAGACCCAGTACTTC.

This chain joins TRBV6-1 and TRBJ2-4, with 10 bases identical to TRBD2. The CDR3 has 20 residues. Germline V gives CDR1 MNHNS, CDR2 SASEGT. The junction had 12 bases not matched to a gene; V was cut back by 1 base and J by 0 bases. CDR3: CASSEDYLAGVTLAKNIQYF. Here the CDR3 DNA reads TGTGCCAGCAGTGAAGACTATCTAGCGGGGGTTACTCTAGCCAAAAACATTCAGTACTTC.

This clonotype has only a few counts. The gene calls are TRBV11-2 and TRBJ2-1, with D unresolved. CDR1 is SGHAT, CDR2 FQNNGV, per germline. The length of the CDR3 is 14 residues. Trimming took 5 bases from V and 5 from J, leaving 13 bases between them. The CDR3 DNA reads TGTGCCAGCAGCCCAGCTCTGCTGCACAATGAGCAGTTCTTC. Translating gives CASSPALLHNEQFF.

In this sample, this clonotype turned up a few times. This chain links TRBV27 with TRBJ1-2; unclear D gene. The V gene's germline CDR1 is MNHEY and CDR2 SMNVEV (reference sequence). CDR3 length equals 13 residues. V lost 3 bases and J 3 bases, leaving 8 bases between the germline ends. The CDR3 protein is CASSFNADYGYTF. For the CDR3, the DNA is TGTGCCAGCAGTTTTAATGCTGACTATGGCTACACCTTC.

This clonotype was recorded many times. The chain employs TRBV10-3 and TRBJ2-7, with D perhaps assigned TRBD1 or TRBD2 (7 bases each). The germline V and J ends were trimmed by 0 bases and 3 bases, with 15 bases remaining between them. This CDR3 contains 16 residues. The V gene's germline CDR1 is ENHRY and CDR2 SYGVKD. In nucleotides, the CDR3 is TGTGCCATCAGTGAGTCCCCAGGGGGGGTCGGCTACGAGCAGTACTTC. This encodes CAISESPGGVGYEQYF.

This clonotype turned up a few times. The chain uses TRBV20-1 and TRBJ2-3; D gene ambiguous. This CDR3 region has 14 residues. The ends were cut back, 5 bases at V and 6 bases at J, with 18 bases in the middle. CDR1 is DFQATT and CDR2 is SNEGSKA in the germline V gene (reference sequence). The chain's CDR3 is CSAASSPQRDTQYF. DNA of the CDR3: TGCAGTGCTGCCTCAAGTCCCCAAAGGGATACGCAGTATTTT.

The sample holds a few counts of this clonotype. The chain combines TRBV6-5 with TRBJ2-7; D is undetermined. CDR1 and CDR2 (germline): MNHEY, SVGAGI. This CDR3 is 14 amino acids long. The V end was cut by 0 bases, the J end by 2 bases, with 8 bases between. DNA of the CDR3: TGTGCCAGCAGTTACTCGCCAGCTACCTACGAGCAGTACTTC. The encoded protein is CASSYSPATYEQYF.

The CDR3 nucleotides are TGTGCCAGCAGTGGGGGGACAGGGAATGGCTACACCTTC. Translation gives CASSGGTGNGYTF. This chain links TRBV25-1 with TRBJ1-2; TRBD1 matches 9 bases. Losses at the gene ends were 4 bases for V and 6 bases for J; bases not matched to a gene: 3. CDR1 and CDR2 from the germline V gene are MGHDK and SYGVNS. This CDR3 contains 13 residues.

The V gene is TRBV20-1, the J gene TRBJ1-5, with TRBD1 identical over 11 bases. After removal of 2 bases from V and 4 bases from J, the junction contained 4 bases not matched to a gene. Germline CDR1 DFQATT, CDR2 SNEGSKA (reference sequence). CDR3 length: 15 residues. CDR3 DNA sequence: TGCAGTGCTAGACGGACAGGGGGCGAGAATCAGCCCCAGCATTTT. Amino acids: CSARRTGGENQPQHF.

The rearrangement uses TRBV7-8 and TRBJ1-1; no clear D. The CDR3 covers 15 residues. Trimming shortened V by 1 base and J by 4 bases, and 13 bases separated the two germline ends. Germline CDR1 SGHVS, CDR2 FQNEAQ. Here the CDR3 DNA reads TGTGCCAGCAGCTTAGTCGGACGCCTGGCCACTGAAGCTTTCTTT. Translating it yields CASSLVGRLATEAFF.

The gene calls are TRBV10-3 and TRBJ2-1; 9 nucleotides align to TRBD1. The J call could be wrong; TRBJ2-7 is a better fit for the DNA end. The CDR3 has 14 amino acids. Germline CDR1 reads ENHRY; CDR2 reads SYGVKD. CDR3 sequence reads: CAISERDRDNEQYF. The CDR3 DNA sequence: TGTGCCATCAGTGAGCGGGACAGGGACAATGAGCAGTACTTC.

This clonotype was observed a handful of times. The chain has TRBV29-1 and TRBJ1-1; 8 nucleotides line up with TRBD1. This CDR3 has 14 amino acids. Losses at the gene ends were 8 bases for V and 5 bases for J; bases not matched to a gene: 13. Germline CDR1 and CDR2: SQVTM and ANQGSEA. CDR3 in DNA: TGCAGCCATAACCTCCGGGACAGGTTGACTGAAGCTTTCTTT. This sequence encodes CSHNLRDRLTEAFF.

The V and J genes are TRBV3-1 and TRBJ2-1; D call uncertain. Germline-derived CDR1 and CDR2 are LGHDT and YNNKEL (reference sequence). This CDR3 has 11 residues. V was clipped by 6 bases and J by 9 bases, with 9 bases between them. CDR3 DNA: TGTGCCAGCAGGAATAGGGTTGAGCAGTTCTTC. This sequence encodes CASRNRVEQFF.

This clonotype was counted many times. CDR3 coding DNA: TGTGCCAGCAGCCAGAGCAGTAGCGCCAAAAACATTCAGTACTTC. Encoded protein: CASSQSSSAKNIQYF. The rearrangement uses TRBV7-2 and TRBJ2-4; D gene unclear. The germline CDR1 and CDR2 sequences are SGHTA and FQGNSA. This CDR3 has 15 amino acids. V lost 5 bases and J 1 base, leaving 12 bases between the germline ends.

This clonotype appeared a few times. The chain uses TRBV6-1 and TRBJ2-1; 7 positions agree with TRBD1. Trimming at V came to 8 bases and at J to 1 base, leaving 5 bases not matched to a gene. CDR3 size: 14 residues. Germline loops: CDR1 MNHNS, CDR2 SASEGT. The CDR3 reads CASRGQISYNEQFF. CDR3 in DNA: TGTGCCAGCCGGGGACAGATTTCCTACAATGAGCAGTTCTTC.

This chain's CDR3 is CASSPSRVLKEGLAKNIQYF. The CDR3, as DNA: TGCGCCAGCAGCCCGAGTCGAGTCCTTAAAGAGGGGCTAGCCAAAAACATTCAGTACTTC. This chain links TRBV4-1 with TRBJ2-4, with D perhaps TRBD1 or TRBD2 (5 bases each). CDR1 and CDR2 from the germline V gene are MGHRA and YSYEKL. The germline V and J ends were trimmed by 4 bases and 0 bases, with 25 bases remaining between them. CDR3 size: 20 residues.

V usage is TRBV29-1 and J usage is TRBJ1-1; D possibly corresponds to TRBD1 (5 bases). V lost 5 bases and J 2 bases, leaving 12 bases between the germline ends. This CDR3 is 13 amino acids long. Per germline, CDR1 SQVTM and CDR2 ANQGSEA. The CDR3 nucleotides are TGCAGCGTTAGTTGGCAGGGCAACACTGAAGCTTTCTTT. Translated, it gives CSVSWQGNTEAFF.

Of note for this clonotype: The CDR3 does not end in the conserved phenylalanine or tryptophan, so this is likely a read error. The chain's CDR3 is CASSLEVGTPYEQYC. The CDR3 DNA follows: TGTGCCAGCAGCCTAGAGGTGGGGACTCCTTACGAGCAGTACTGC. V and J are TRBV7-8 and TRBJ2-7; D perhaps matches TRBD2 (6 bases). CDR3 length: 15 amino acids. CDR1 is SGHVS, CDR2 FQNEAQ, per germline. Trimming removed 5 bases at V and 4 bases at J, with 18 bases between.

This clonotype was observed a handful of times. One end of the junction varies from germline; a read error may be responsible. The chain employs TRBV7-2 and TRBJ1-2; 7 bases fit TRBD1. There are 13 residues in the CDR3. Germline V gives CDR1 SGHTA, CDR2 FQGNSA. DNA for the CDR3: TGTGCCAGCAGTCGACAGGGATTGGATGGCTGCACCTTC. Encoded protein: CASSRQGLDGCTF.

There are a few counts of this clonotype. V is TRBV7-2 and J is TRBJ2-1; 9 bases match TRBD2. CDR1 is SGHTA, CDR2 FQGNSA, per germline. This CDR3 comprises 19 residues. V lost 4 bases to trimming and J lost 3 bases; unmatched junction nucleotides: 16. The CDR3 DNA is TGTGCCAGCAGCTCCCGACCTCCTCTCTCTAGCGGGATCTACAATGAGCAGTTCTTC. Its protein product is CASSSRPPLSSGIYNEQFF.

The chain is built from TRBV20-1 and TRBJ2-1; D may be TRBD1 (5 bases). Looked up from germline, CDR1 is DFQATT and CDR2 is SNEGSKA (reference sequence). The CDR3 covers 14 residues. Trimming took 2 bases from V and 8 from J, leaving 16 bases between them. Written as DNA, the CDR3 is TGCAGTGCTAGATGGGTGTCTGGGGCGTATGAGCAGTTCTTC. Translated: CSARWVSGAYEQFF.

This clonotype was counted many times. Being one base from a much bigger clone, this may be a read error. This chain connects TRBV4-2 to TRBJ2-7; 7 bases are shared with TRBD1. This CDR3 comprises 15 residues. The J segment lost 2 bases and the V segment lost 1 base, leaving 5 bases of the junction unmatched. Germline V gene sequence: CDR1 LGHNA, CDR2 YNFKEQ. For the CDR3, the DNA is TGTGCCAGCAGCCAAGGACAGGGTGAAACCTACGAGCAGTACTTC. It codes for CASSQGQGETYEQYF.

As concerns this clonotype: At one of its ends the junction is not consistent with the germline gene, which may arise from a read error. The chain links TRBV14 to TRBJ2-1; 8 bases are shared with TRBD2. The CDR3 has 16 residues. Germline V lookup: CDR1 SGHDN, CDR2 FVKESK. The CDR3 protein is CASSQGRNSGDNKQFF. The DNA for the CDR3 is TGTGCCAGCAGCCAAGGAAGGAATAGCGGGGACAATAAGCAGTTCTTC. Full variable domain (rest looked up from reference TRBV14 and TRBJ2-1): EAGVTQFPSHSVIEKGQTVTLRCDPISGHDNLYWYRRVMGKEIKFLLHFVKESKQDESGMPNNRFLAERTGGTYSTLKVQPAELEDSGVYFCASSQGRNSGDNKQFFGPGTRLTVL.